The 3 T cell receptor beta chains in this list originate from one sample, sequenced in a study of T cell repertoires in cytomegalovirus infection. Using its own MiXCR run on the reads, TCRdb lists one record per CDR3 protein. The sample includes around 630,000 distinct CDR3 sequences, approximately 24% seen only once; the top ten take approximately 8%. Sample: CD8+ T cells from PBMCs. Source of these receptors: a human donor in good health (CMV status not recorded). Some clones in this sample may be carry-over from other donors' samples.

The V gene is TRBV10-1, the J gene TRBJ2-3, with D perhaps matching TRBD1 (5 bases). V lost 7 bases, J lost 3 bases, and 11 bases lay in between. CDR3 size: 13 residues. Germline V CDR1 and CDR2: WNHNN, SYGVQD (reference sequence). CDR3 amino acids: CASKAGMTDTQYF. CDR3 in DNA: TGCGCCAGCAAGGCAGGGATGACAGATACGCAGTATTTT.

The chain is built from TRBV7-9 and TRBJ2-3; D uncertain. Trimming removed 4 bases from V and 0 bases from J, with 14 bases in between. The V gene's germline CDR1 is SEHNR and CDR2 FQNEAQ (reference sequence). The CDR3 sequence is 16 residues long. Here the CDR3 reads CASSSRTYISTDTQYF. The CDR3 DNA reads as TGTGCCAGCAGCTCCCGGACCTACATAAGCACAGATACGCAGTATTTT.

This clonotype occurred a few times. This chain connects TRBV14 to TRBJ1-1; possibly TRBD1 for D (5 bases). Germline assignment: CDR1 SGHDN and CDR2 FVKESK. The V end was cut by 6 bases, the J end by 4 bases, with 15 bases between. The CDR3 is 14 amino acids. The CDR3 sequence: CASSLGARGTEAFF. The CDR3, as DNA: TGTGCCAGCAGTCTCGGGGCCCGGGGCACTGAAGCTTTCTTT.